This T cell receptor beta chain was sequenced in a study of blood T cell repertoires in COVID-19. Across the whole study: T cells, B-cell-depleted T cells, or PBMCs provided the cDNA or gDNA that served as material.

CDR1 is MGHDK and CDR2 is SYGVNS in the germline V gene. The CDR3 runs to 14 residues. Trimming left V 7 bases short and J 4 bases short, with 16 bases between. Sequenced by immunoSEQ multiplex PCR; TCRdb stores in-frame clones only, minus some. Found here are approximately 260,000 clones, about 88% of them singletons; the top ten hold 3.5% to 5.5%. V gene TRBV25-1 combines with J gene TRBJ1-2; possible D gene TRBD1, 6 bases. The sequencing sample was made of peripheral blood. The source is a woman aged 40 to 55 who had recovered from COVID-19. As DNA, the CDR3 is TGTGCCAGCAAAGGGGCAGGGGAGGGCTATGGCTACACCTTC. It is translated as CASKGAGEGYGYTF.